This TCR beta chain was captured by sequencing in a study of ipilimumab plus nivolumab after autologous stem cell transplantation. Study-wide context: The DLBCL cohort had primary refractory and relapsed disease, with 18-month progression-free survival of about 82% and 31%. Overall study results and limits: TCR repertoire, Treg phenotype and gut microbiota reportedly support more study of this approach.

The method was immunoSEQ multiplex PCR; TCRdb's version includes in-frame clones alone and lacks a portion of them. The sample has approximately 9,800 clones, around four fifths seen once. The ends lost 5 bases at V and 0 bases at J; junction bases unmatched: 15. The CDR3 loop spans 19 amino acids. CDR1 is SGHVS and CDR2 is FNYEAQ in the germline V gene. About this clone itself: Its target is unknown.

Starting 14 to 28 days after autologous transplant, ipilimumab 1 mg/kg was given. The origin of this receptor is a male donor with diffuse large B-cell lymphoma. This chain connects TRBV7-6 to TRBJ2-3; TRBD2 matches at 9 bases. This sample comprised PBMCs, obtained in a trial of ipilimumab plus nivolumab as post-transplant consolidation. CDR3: CASSRIQNRAGGSTDTQYF. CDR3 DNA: TGTGCCAGCAGCCGAATACAAAATCGAGCGGGGGGAAGCACAGATACGCAGTATTTT.